What follows describes a single T cell receptor (beta chain). Its antigen specificity is not known. The sample holds no much larger clone one base away, and base qualities are not on file. CDR3 length: 16 amino acids, cysteine to phenylalanine. Just CDR3 DNA is preserved here, 48 bases in frame from base 1. V and J lose 1 base and 1 base, and a span of 14 bases separates them. Looking up the germline V gene yields CDR1 SGHAT and CDR2 FQNNGV. The collaborating institutions used their own protocols to collect whole blood in K2EDTA tubes. For TCRbeta analysis, collaborators shipped samples in one of three forms: frozen whole blood, isolated PBMCs, or DNA extracted from either of those sample types. The sample belongs to a study of blood T cell repertoires in COVID-19 (dated by TCRdb to 2018 to 2021). For context, the study as a whole: The collaborator samples originated in the United States, Italy and Spain and spanned the acute and convalescent phases of COVID-19. Sample metadata almost always included a de-identified subject ID, COVID-19 status, age in years and sex. Where available, HLA class I and class II types were taken from metadata supplied by the sample provider and were not determined by assay-based typing. The dataset comprised deeply sampled blood TCRbeta repertoires from subjects exposed to, actively infected with, or recovered from COVID-19. The samples were drawn from the first 160 participants of the ongoing ImmuneRACE study and from some 1,300 subjects provided by 6 global collaborators. The material from the prospective study consisted of cDNA or gDNA derived from T cells, B-cell-depleted T cells, or PBMCs. A freely available public database, intended as a resource for researchers studying the immune response to SARS-CoV-2, is where the repertoires were released. What the authors observed across the whole study: How much clinical and demographic metadata was included differed by source and by participant, and the metadata was provided uncurated.

TCRbeta CDR3 regions were amplified from genomic DNA by means of the immunoSEQ Assay, a bias-controlled multiplex PCR. In the original analysis: Nucleated cell counts per sample were estimated from amplification of reference gene primers within the assay. To quantify the absolute abundance of each unique TCRbeta CDR3 rearrangement, sequence reads were collapsed and filtered. For each sample, productive Simpson clonality was calculated as the square root of Simpson's diversity index across productive rearrangements. This is the immuneACCESS table as TCRdb keeps it, with only in-frame sequences that have V and J called. A part of the clones is gone; compared with another copy, unresolved V genes explain less than half, and the rest is unexplained. V and J calls and clone size are those listed in that table; D and trimming were worked out from the DNA. In all, the sample holds 35,000 to 50,000 clones, and more than 65% of those were seen once. The top ten hold approximately 4% of the sample.

This TCR came from an older woman with acute or convalescent COVID-19. The sequence links TRBV11-2 to TRBJ2-7; there is no confident call for the D gene. Sequenced material: peripheral blood. The CDR3 protein is CASSLVSRFRSYEQYF. Here is the DNA: TGTGCCAGCAGCTTAGTTTCCAGGTTCAGATCCTACGAGCAGTACTTC.